Each of the 8 T cell receptor beta chains below was sequenced from the same sample in a study of CD8+ T cells in alopecia areata. RNA extraction and reverse transcription yielded cDNA as sequencing template. Here immunoSEQ multiplex PCR was the method, and the copy in TCRdb shows in-frame clones only, minus some. The sample carries approximately 130,000 clones, roughly 50% recorded once. Sequencing was performed on NKG2D-low CD8+ T cells sorted from blood. Every receptor here comes from a human donor with alopecia areata.

The chain recombines TRBV12-5 with TRBJ1-2; D not resolved. Trimming pared 2 bases from V and 8 bases from J, leaving 9 bases between. Germline V gives CDR1 LGHNT, CDR2 FRNRAP. The CDR3 totals 12 residues. Here the CDR3 DNA reads TGTGCTAGTGGTTTGTGGGTGGGAGGCTACACCTTC. Encoded protein: CASGLWVGGYTF. The full variable domain, rest sourced from reference TRBV12-5 and TRBJ1-2, is DARVTQTPRHKVTEMGQEVTMRCQPILGHNTVFWYRQTMMQGLELLAYFRNRAPLDDSGMPKDRFSAEMPDATLATLKIQPSEPRDSAVYFCASGLWVGGYTFGSGTRLTVV.

The sample holds a few counts of this clone. The chain carries TRBV30 and TRBJ2-3; the D is unclear. The V gene lost 1 base and the J gene lost 5 bases, with 4 bases spanning the gap. The CDR3 runs to 11 residues. Germline assignment: CDR1 GTSNPN and CDR2 SVGIG (reference sequence). The CDR3, as DNA: TGTGCCTGGAGTGGAGGAGATACGCAGTATTTT. Encoded protein: CAWSGGDTQYF.

The rearrangement uses TRBV5-1 and TRBJ2-1; 8 bases map to TRBD1. With 4 bases clipped from V and 3 bases from J, the junction kept 9 bases outside the gene matches. Germline V gene sequence: CDR1 SGHRS, CDR2 YFSETQ. There are 16 residues in the CDR3. In nucleotides, the CDR3 is TGCGCCAGCAGCGTAGACCGACAGGGGAGCTACAATGAGCAGTTCTTC. This codes for CASSVDRQGSYNEQFF.

The rearrangement links TRBV2 to TRBJ2-7; tentative D call: TRBD2 (6 bases). This CDR3 spans 13 amino acids. Between the trimmed V and J ends, which lost 4 bases and 4 bases, there was a span of 11 bases. Germline CDR1 is SNHLY and CDR2 is FYNNEI. This CDR3 is CASSAGTVYEQYF. CDR3 in DNA: TGTGCCAGCAGTGCCGGGACTGTGTACGAGCAGTACTTC.

The genes are TRBV2 and TRBJ2-5, with TRBD2 as a possible D gene (5 bases). The CDR3 covers 13 residues. Germline CDR1 is SNHLY and CDR2 is FYNNEI. V shed 8 bases and J shed 5 bases, with 15 bases lying between them. The CDR3 here is CASLQLGSETQYF. The CDR3 DNA reads as TGTGCCAGCCTACAACTAGGTTCGGAGACCCAGTACTTC.

The genes are TRBV23-1 and TRBJ1-5; 7 bases are a match to TRBD1. TRBV23-1 is an open reading frame, and its role is uncertain. Trimming removed 0 bases from V and 3 bases from J; junction bases left unmatched: 5. CDR3 length: 16 amino acids. The CDR3 sequence: CASSQSKQGINQPQHF. DNA for the CDR3: TGCGCCAGCAGTCAATCCAAACAGGGGATCAATCAGCCCCAGCATTTT.

The rearrangement joins TRBV6-6 to TRBJ2-3; D remains ambiguous. This CDR3 is 11 amino acids long. The V and J ends lost 6 bases and 6 bases respectively, with 7 bases between them. From germline, CDR1 is MNHNY and CDR2 SVGAGI (reference sequence). The CDR3 nucleotides read TGTGCCAGCAGCCCCTCTGATACGCAGTATTTT. Its protein product is CASSPSDTQYF.

The chain couples TRBV2 to TRBJ2-1; D is ambiguous. Germline V CDR1 and CDR2: SNHLY, FYNNEI. This CDR3 is built from 16 residues. V dropped 3 bases and J dropped 0 bases, with 12 bases sitting between them. CDR3 nucleotides: TGTGCCAGCAGTGATAATAGGTTTAGCTCCTACAATGAGCAGTTCTTC. It yields the protein CASSDNRFSSYNEQFF.